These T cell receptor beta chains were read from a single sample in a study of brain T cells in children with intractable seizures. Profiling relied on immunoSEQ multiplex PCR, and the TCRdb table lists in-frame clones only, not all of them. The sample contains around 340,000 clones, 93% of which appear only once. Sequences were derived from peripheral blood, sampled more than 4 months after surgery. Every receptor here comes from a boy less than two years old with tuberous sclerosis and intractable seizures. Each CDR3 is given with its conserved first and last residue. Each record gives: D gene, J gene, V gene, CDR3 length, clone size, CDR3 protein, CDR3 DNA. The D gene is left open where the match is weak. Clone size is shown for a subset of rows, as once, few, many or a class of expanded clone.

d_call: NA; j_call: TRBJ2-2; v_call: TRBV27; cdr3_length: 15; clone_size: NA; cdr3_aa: CASSWQGGNTGELFF; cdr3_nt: TGTGCCAGCAGTTGGCAGGGGGGGAACACCGGGGAGCTGTTTTTT
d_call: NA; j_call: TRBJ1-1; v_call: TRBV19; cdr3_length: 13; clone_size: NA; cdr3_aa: CASTPFDGSSAFF; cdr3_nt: TGTGCCAGTACCCCCTTCGACGGATCTTCGGCTTTCTTT
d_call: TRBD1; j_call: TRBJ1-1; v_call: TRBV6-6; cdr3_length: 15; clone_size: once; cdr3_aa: CASSSSGTGEAEAFF; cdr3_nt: TGTGCCAGCAGTTCCTCCGGGACAGGGGAGGCTGAAGCTTTCTTT
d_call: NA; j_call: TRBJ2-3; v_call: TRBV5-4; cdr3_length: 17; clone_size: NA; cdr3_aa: CASSLDHKQVSTDTQYF; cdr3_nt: TGTGCCAGCAGCTTGGACCACAAACAGGTCAGCACAGATACGCAGTATTTT
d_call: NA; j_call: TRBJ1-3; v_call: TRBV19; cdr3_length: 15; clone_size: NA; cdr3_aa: CASSVTGLAGNTIYF; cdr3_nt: TGTGCCAGTAGCGTAACAGGGCTGGCTGGAAACACCATATATTTT
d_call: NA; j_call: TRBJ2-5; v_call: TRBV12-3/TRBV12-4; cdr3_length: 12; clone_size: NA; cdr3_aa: CASSFQGKTQYF; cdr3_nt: TGTGCCAGCAGTTTTCAGGGGAAGACCCAGTACTTC
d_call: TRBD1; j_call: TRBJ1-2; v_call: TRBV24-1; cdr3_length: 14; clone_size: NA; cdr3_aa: CATSEGGQGHGYTF; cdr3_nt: TGTGCCACCAGTGAGGGGGGACAGGGGCATGGCTACACCTTC
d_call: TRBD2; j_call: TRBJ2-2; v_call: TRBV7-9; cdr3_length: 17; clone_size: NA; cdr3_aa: CASSLRLRTSGHHQPFF; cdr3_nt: TGTGCCAGCAGCTTACGACTCAGGACTAGCGGGCACCACCAACCGTTTTTT
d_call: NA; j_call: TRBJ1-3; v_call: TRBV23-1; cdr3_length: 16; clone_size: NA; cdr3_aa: CASSQSHPSRGNTIYF; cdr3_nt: TGCGCCAGCAGTCAATCTCACCCGAGCCGGGGAAACACCATATATTTT
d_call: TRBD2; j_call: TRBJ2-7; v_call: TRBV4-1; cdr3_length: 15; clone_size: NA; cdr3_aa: CASSQPSGRGYEQYF; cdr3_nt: TGCGCCAGCAGCCAACCCAGCGGGAGGGGCTACGAGCAGTACTTC
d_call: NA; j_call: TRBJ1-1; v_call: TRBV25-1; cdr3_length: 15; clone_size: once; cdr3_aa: CASSEARGRSTEAFF; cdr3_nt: TGTGCCAGCAGTGAAGCCCGGGGACGGAGCACTGAAGCTTTCTTT
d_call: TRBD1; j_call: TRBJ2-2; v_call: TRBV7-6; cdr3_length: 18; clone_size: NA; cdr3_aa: CASSLGSGQGAYTGELFF; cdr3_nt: TGTGCCAGCAGCTTAGGATCTGGACAGGGGGCCTACACCGGGGAGCTGTTTTTT
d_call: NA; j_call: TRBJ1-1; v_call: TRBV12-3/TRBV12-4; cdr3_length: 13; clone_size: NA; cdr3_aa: CASSFDGLQQAFF; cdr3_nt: TGTGCCAGCAGTTTTGACGGACTACAGCAAGCTTTCTTT
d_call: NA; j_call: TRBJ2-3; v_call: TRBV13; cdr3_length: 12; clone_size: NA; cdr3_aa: CASSDPTDTQYF; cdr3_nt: TGTGCCAGCAGCGATCCCACGGATACGCAGTATTTT
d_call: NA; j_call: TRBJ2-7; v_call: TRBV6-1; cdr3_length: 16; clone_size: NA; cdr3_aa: CASSEFGVASSYEQYF; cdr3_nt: TGTGCCAGCAGTGAATTTGGGGTTGCGTCTTCCTACGAGCAGTACTTC
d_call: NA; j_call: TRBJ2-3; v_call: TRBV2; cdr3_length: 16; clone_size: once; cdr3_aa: CASSEAKLVKTDTQYF; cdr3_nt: TGTGCCAGCAGTGAAGCGAAACTAGTTAAAACAGATACGCAGTATTTT
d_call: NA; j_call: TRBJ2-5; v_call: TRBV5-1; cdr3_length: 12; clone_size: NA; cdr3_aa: CASSLSGETQYF; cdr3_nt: TGCGCCAGCAGCTTGTCCGGGGAGACCCAGTACTTC
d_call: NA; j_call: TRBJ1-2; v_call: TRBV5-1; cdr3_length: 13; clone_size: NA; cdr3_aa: CASSSPAAWGYTF; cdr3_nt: TGCGCCAGCAGCTCGCCGGCGGCATGGGGCTACACCTTC
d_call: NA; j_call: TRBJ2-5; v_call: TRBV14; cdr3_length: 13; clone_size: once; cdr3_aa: CASSQLTRETQYF; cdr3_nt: TGTGCCAGCAGCCAGCTAACAAGGGAGACCCAGTACTTC
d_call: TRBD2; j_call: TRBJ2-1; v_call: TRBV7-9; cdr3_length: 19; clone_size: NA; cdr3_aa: CASSLLAPGRAFMRNEQFF; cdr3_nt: TGTGCCAGCAGCTTACTAGCCCCCGGGAGGGCCTTTATGCGAAATGAGCAGTTCTTC
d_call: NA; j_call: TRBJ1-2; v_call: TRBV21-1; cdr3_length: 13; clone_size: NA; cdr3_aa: CASDNRQGCGYTF; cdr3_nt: TGTGCCAGCGATAACCGACAGGGCTGTGGCTACACCTTC
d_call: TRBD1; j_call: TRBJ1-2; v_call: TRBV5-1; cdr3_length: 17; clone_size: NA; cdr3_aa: CAPLLSGTVPPNYGYTF; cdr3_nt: TGCGCCCCCCTCCTGTCCGGGACAGTACCACCTAACTATGGCTACACCTTC
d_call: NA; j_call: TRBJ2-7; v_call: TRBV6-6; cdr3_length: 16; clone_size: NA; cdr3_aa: CASSYSKGGGSYEQYF; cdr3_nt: TGTGCCAGCAGTTACTCCAAGGGGGGTGGATCCTACGAGCAGTACTTC
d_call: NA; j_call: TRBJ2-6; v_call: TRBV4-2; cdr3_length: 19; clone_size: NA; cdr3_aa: CASSQDWGDYASGANVLTF; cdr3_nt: TGTGCCAGCAGCCAAGATTGGGGAGACTACGCCTCTGGGGCCAACGTCCTGACTTTC
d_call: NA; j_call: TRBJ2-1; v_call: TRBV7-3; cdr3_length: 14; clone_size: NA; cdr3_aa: CASSLGGRANEQFF; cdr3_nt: TGTGCCAGCAGCTTAGGGGGCAGGGCAAATGAGCAGTTCTTC
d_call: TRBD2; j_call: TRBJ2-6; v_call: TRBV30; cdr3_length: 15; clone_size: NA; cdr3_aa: CAWSGGHGGANVLTF; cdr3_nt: TGTGCCTGGTCGGGGGGGCATGGTGGGGCCAACGTCCTGACTTTC
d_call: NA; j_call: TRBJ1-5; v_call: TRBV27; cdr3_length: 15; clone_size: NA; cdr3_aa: CASSLVGNSNQPQHF; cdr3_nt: TGTGCCAGCAGTTTAGTCGGTAATAGCAATCAGCCCCAGCATTTT
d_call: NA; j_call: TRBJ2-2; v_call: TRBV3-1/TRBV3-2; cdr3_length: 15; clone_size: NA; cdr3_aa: CASSQAGRGPGELFF; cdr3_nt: TGTGCCAGCAGCCAAGCGGGGCGGGGACCCGGGGAGCTGTTTTTT
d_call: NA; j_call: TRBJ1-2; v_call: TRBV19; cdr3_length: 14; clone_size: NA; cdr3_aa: CASSISGKDYGYTF; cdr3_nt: TGTGCCAGTAGTATCTCGGGGAAGGACTATGGCTACACCTTC
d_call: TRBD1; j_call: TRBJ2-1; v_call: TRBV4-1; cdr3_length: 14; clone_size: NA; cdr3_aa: CASSPRQGSGEQFF; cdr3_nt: TGCGCCAGCAGCCCCCGACAGGGGTCGGGTGAGCAGTTCTTC
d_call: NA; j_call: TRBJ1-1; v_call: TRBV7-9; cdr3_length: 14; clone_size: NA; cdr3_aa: CASSLVGGNTEAFF; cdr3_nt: TGTGCCAGCAGCTTAGTCGGGGGGAACACTGAAGCTTTCTTT
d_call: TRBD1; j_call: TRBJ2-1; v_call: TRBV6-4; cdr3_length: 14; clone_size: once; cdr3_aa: CASSDGQGGNEQFF; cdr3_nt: TGTGCCAGCAGTGACGGACAGGGGGGCAATGAGCAGTTCTTC
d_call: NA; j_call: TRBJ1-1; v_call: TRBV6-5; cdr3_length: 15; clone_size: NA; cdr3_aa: CASSYSVGKGTEAFF; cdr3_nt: TGTGCCAGCAGTTACTCGGTGGGGAAAGGCACTGAAGCTTTCTTT
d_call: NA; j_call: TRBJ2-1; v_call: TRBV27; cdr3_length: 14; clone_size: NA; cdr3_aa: CASSLGGSYNEQFF; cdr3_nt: TGTGCCAGCAGCCTGGGGGGCTCCTACAATGAGCAGTTCTTC
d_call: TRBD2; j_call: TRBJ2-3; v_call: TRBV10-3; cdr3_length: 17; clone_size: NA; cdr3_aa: CAISELTSGGSTDTQYF; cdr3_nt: TGTGCCATCAGTGAGTTGACTAGCGGGGGTTCCACAGATACGCAGTATTTT
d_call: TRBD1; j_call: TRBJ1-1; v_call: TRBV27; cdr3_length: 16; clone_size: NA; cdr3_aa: CASRYKTGGMNTEAFF; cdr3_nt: TGTGCCAGCAGGTACAAGACAGGGGGGATGAACACTGAAGCTTTCTTT
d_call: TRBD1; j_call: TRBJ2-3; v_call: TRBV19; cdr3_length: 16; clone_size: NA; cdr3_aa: CASSIDLRGPGDTQYF; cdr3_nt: TGTGCCAGTAGTATAGATCTAAGGGGGCCCGGAGATACGCAGTATTTT
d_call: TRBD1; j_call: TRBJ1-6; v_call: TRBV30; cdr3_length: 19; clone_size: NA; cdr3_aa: CAWSVTGGIRRGLNSPLHF; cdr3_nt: TGTGCCTGGAGTGTTACAGGGGGGATAAGAAGGGGGCTAAATTCACCCCTCCACTTT
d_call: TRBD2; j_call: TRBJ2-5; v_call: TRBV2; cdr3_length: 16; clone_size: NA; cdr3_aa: CASSDGAGGFQETQYF; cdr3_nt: TGTGCCAGCAGTGACGGAGCGGGGGGGTTCCAAGAGACCCAGTACTTC
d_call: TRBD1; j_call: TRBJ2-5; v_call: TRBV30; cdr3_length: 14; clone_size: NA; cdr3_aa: CAWRGQGFQETQYF; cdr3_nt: TGTGCCTGGCGGGGACAGGGCTTCCAAGAGACCCAGTACTTC
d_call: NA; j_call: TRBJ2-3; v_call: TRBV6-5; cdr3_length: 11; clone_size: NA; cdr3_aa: CASSPGDTQYF; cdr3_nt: TGTGCCAGCAGTCCCGGGGATACGCAGTATTTT
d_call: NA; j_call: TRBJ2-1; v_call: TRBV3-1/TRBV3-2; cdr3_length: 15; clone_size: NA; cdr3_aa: CASSQGRASYNEQFF; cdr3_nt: TGTGCCAGCAGCCAAGGTCGGGCCTCCTACAATGAGCAGTTCTTC
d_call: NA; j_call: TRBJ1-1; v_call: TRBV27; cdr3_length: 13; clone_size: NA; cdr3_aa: CASRGGLNTEAFF; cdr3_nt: TGTGCCAGCAGGGGCGGACTGAACACTGAAGCTTTCTTT
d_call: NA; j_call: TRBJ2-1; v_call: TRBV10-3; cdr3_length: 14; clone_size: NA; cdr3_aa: CAITETSSYNEQFF; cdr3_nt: TGTGCCATCACGGAAACCAGCTCCTACAATGAGCAGTTCTTC
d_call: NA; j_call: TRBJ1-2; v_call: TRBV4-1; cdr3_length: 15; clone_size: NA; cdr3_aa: CASSQDGGKGYGYTF; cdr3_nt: TGCGCCAGCAGCCAAGATGGGGGGAAGGGCTATGGCTACACCTTC
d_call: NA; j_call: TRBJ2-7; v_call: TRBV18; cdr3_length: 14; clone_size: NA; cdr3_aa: CASSPLQRGYEQYF; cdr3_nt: TGTGCCAGCTCACCACTTCAACGCGGCTACGAGCAGTACTTC
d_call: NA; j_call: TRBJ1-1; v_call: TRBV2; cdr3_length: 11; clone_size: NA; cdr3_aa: CASKRDTEAFF; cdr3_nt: TGTGCCAGCAAGCGGGACACTGAAGCTTTCTTT
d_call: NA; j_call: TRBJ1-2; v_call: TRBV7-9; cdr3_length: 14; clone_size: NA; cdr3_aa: CASSLETGTYGYTF; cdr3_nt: TGTGCCAGCAGCTTAGAAACGGGAACCTATGGCTACACCTTC